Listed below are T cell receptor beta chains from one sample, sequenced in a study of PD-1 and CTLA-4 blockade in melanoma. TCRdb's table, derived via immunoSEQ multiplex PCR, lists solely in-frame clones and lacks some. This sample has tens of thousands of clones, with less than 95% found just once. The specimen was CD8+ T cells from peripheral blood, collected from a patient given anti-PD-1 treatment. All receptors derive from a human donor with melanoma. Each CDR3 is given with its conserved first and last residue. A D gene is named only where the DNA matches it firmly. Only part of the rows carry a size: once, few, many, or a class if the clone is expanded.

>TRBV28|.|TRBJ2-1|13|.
TGTGCCAGCAGGCCGGGGCTAATCGATGAGCAGTTCTTC
CASRPGLIDEQFF
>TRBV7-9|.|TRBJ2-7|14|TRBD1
TGTGCCAGCAGCCCCCGACAGGGGGTCAACGAGCAGTACTTC
CASSPRQGVNEQYF
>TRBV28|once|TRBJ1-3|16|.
TGTGCCAGCAGTTTAACACAGGCATCCTCTGGAAACACCATATATTTT
CASSLTQASSGNTIYF
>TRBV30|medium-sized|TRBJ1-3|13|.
TGTGCCTGGAGTGTTGGGCCAGACAACACCATATATTTT
CAWSVGPDNTIYF
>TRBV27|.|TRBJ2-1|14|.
TGTGCCAGCAGTCGTGTTCCTTTCTACAATGAGCAGTTCTTC
CASSRVPFYNEQFF
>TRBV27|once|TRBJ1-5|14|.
TGTGCCAGCAGTTTAAGAGGAAGCAATCAGCCCCAGCATTTT
CASSLRGSNQPQHF
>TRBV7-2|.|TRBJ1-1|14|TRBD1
TGTGCCAGCAGCCTTGACAGGGGGCACGCTGAAGCTTTCTTT
CASSLDRGHAEAFF
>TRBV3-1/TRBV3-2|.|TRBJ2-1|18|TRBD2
TGTGCCAGCAGCCGCCAAAATTTCGGCGGGGGAATCTACAATGAGCAGTTCTTC
CASSRQNFGGGIYNEQFF
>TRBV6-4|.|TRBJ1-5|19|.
TGTGCCAGCAGTGACTTTATAGGACAGAGACGGAGAAGAAGGCAGCCCCAGCATTTT
CASSDFIGQRRRRRQPQHF
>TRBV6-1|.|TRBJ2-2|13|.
TGTGCCAGCTTATCCGGGCCCGCCGGGGAGCTGTTTTTT
CASLSGPAGELFF
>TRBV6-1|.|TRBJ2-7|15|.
TGTGCCAGCAGTGAAGCGGACTACAGCTCCTACGAGCAGTACTTC
CASSEADYSSYEQYF
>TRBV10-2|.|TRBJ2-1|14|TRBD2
TGCGCCAGCTGTGGCGGGGGGGGGTACAATGAGCAGTTCTTC
CASCGGGGYNEQFF
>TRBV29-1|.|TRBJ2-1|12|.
TGCAGCGTTGAAGATCTGGAGCGGAGGCAGTTCTTC
CSVEDLERRQFF
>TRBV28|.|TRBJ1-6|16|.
TGTGCCAGCAGTTTACACGGTAGCTCCTATAATTCACCCCTCCACTTT
CASSLHGSSYNSPLHF
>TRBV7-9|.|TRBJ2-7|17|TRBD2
TGTGCCAGCAGCTTAGTCTTACTAGCGGAAACCACCTACGAGCAGTACTTC
CASSLVLLAETTYEQYF
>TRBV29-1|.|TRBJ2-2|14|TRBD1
TGCAGCGTTGAGGGGCAGGGGGCAATCGGGGAGCTGTTTTTT
CSVEGQGAIGELFF
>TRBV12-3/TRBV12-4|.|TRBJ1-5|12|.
TGTGCCAGCAATCTCAACAATCAGCCCCAGCATTTT
CASNLNNQPQHF
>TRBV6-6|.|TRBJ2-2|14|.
TGTGCCAGCAGTTACTCGACAGACACCGGGGAGCTGTTTTTT
CASSYSTDTGELFF
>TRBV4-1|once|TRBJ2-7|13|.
TGCGCCAGCAGCCAAGAGAGGGACCTCGAGCAGTACTTC
CASSQERDLEQYF
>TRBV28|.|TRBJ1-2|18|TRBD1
TGTGCCAGCAGTTCTACAGGGGGCAGGGTATCGATCCTACTGGGCTACACCTTC
CASSSTGGRVSILLGYTF
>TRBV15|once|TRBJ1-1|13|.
TGTGCCACTAACGACAGAGGGAACACTGAAGCTTTCTTT
CATNDRGNTEAFF
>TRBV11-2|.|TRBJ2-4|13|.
TGTGCCAGCAGCTTAGGGAGTTGGAACATTCAGTACTTC
CASSLGSWNIQYF
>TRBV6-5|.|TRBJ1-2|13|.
TGTGCCAGCAGTTACTCTGGGGTGAGCGGCTACACCTTC
CASSYSGVSGYTF
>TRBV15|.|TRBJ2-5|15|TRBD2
TGTGCCACCAGCAGAGTATTAGCGGGGCAAGAGACCCAGTACTTC
CATSRVLAGQETQYF
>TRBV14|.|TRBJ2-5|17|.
TGTGCCAGCAGCCAAGCCCTTGGGGGAGTCGCCCAAGAGACCCAGTACTTC
CASSQALGGVAQETQYF
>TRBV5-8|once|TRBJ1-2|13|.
TGTGCCAGCCCCTGGGGGGGTAACTATGGCTACACCTTC
CASPWGGNYGYTF
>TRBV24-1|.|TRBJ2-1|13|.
TGTGCCACCAGTGAGGGGGCTGAATATGAGCAGTTCTTC
CATSEGAEYEQFF
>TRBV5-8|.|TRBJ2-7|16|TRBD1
TGTGCCAGCAGCGGGGGACAGGGGGCGACGGGGCTCGAGCAGTACTTC
CASSGGQGATGLEQYF
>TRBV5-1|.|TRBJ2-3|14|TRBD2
TGCGCCAGCACAAGCGGGATTAGTGGAGATACGCAGTATTTT
CASTSGISGDTQYF
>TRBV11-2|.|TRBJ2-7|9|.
TGTGCCAGCATCTACGAGCAGTACTTC
CASIYEQYF
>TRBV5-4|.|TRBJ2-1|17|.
TGTGCCAGCAGCTTGGCCGAGGGGGGTTTGGCCTACAATGAGCAGTTCTTC
CASSLAEGGLAYNEQFF
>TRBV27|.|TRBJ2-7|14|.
TGTGCCAGCAGTCCCAGGGGCGCGGGGCTCGAGCAGTACTTC
CASSPRGAGLEQYF